This paragraph reports one T cell receptor beta chain. The antigen it binds to is not known. No clone much larger than this one lies a single base away; base qualities are absent. Reading the germline V gene gives CDR1 SGHDT and CDR2 YYEEEE. V and J lose 6 bases and 0 bases, and a span of 9 bases separates them. The CDR3 has 13 amino acids, counting the end cysteine and phenylalanine. The read is trimmed to its CDR3 DNA, 39 bases read in frame from base 1. Library generation was performed with the immunoSEQ multiplex PCR assay. About 10^5 TCR templates per sample were assayed by the deep sequencing platform. Genomic DNA extracted from sorted T cells was used for TCRbeta CDR3 sequencing. The original methods were these. The R programming language was used for clonal analysis of the TCRbeta CDR3 data. Alloreactive CD4+ and CD8+ clones were identified by comparing unstimulated samples to CFSE-low samples taken after the reaction. By matching sequences to the repertoires of sorted unstimulated Treg and non-Treg cells, each alloreactive CD4+ clone was assigned a regulatory or non-regulatory origin. The clones in this table, taken by TCRdb from immuneACCESS, are in-frame only. Not every clone is retained; where verified, under half of the shortfall comes from an unresolved V gene, and the cause of the rest is unknown. V, J and clone size derive from that table, while D and trimming were established from the DNA sequence. This sample has 50,000 to 70,000 clones in its table, and nearly 98% of those were observed once. Together, the top ten hold 0.08% to 0.1% of the sample.

In addition, sequencing in three donor pairs included unstimulated CD8+ effector memory subsets alongside CD4+ naive, CD8+ naive, CD8+ TEMRA and CD4+ memory subsets. TCRbeta CDR3 sequencing was performed on sorted unstimulated T cells and on proliferating T cells recovered from mixed lymphocyte reactions. Fresh whole blood from around 11 HLA-typed healthy donors was used to isolate PBMCs. This sample is part of a study of siplizumab effects on memory and regulatory T cells (dated by TCRdb to between 2018 and 2021). General notes on the study: The study looked at the effect of siplizumab, an anti-CD2 antibody, on alloreactive T-cell subsets in allogeneic mixed lymphocyte reactions made from human PBMCs.

The study at large found these results: For roughly 80-97% of proliferating CD4+ or CD8+ clones, no naive or memory phenotype could be assigned. Whether proliferating Tregs from siplizumab cultures were suppressive was not functionally confirmed. Of the alloreactive CD4+ clones that could be mapped, the Treg-derived share averaged roughly 73% with siplizumab compared with around 25% in control reactions. Sequences below about 10^-5 frequency were poorly captured, so only a minor fraction of alloreactive clones could be mapped to unstimulated subsets. Unstimulated naive T cells appeared more diverse than memory T cells, and naive cells seemed to contribute substantially to the alloresponse. Siplizumab significantly lowered the cumulative frequency of alloreactive sequences that could be traced to unstimulated CD4+ memory T cells.

This receptor was obtained from a human donor in good health. Material for sequencing was naive CD8+ T cells sorted from blood. Reading the label with the study, this specimen's cell subset or site is: unstimulated naive T cells. The rearrangement joined TRBV5-6 to TRBJ1-1; the D gene remains uncertain. The CDR3 protein sequence reads: CASTSLMNTEAFF. The DNA sequence is TGTGCCAGCACCAGCTTAATGAACACTGAAGCTTTCTTT.